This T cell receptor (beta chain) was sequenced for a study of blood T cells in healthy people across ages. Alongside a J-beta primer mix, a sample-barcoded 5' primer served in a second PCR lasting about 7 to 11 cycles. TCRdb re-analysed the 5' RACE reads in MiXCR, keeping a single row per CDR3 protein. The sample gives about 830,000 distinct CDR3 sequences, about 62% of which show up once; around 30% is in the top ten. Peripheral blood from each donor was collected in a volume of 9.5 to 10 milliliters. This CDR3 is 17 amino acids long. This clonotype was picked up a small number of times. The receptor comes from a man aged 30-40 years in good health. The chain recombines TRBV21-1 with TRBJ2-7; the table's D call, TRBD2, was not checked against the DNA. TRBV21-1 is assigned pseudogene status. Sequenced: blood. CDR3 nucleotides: TGTGCCAGCAGCAACTTAACTAGCCGGGAGAGCTCCTACGAGCAGTACTTC. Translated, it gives CASSNLTSRESSYEQYF.